The 31 T cell receptor beta chains below come from one sample, sequenced in a study of regulatory T cells in long-lasting Graves disease. Arm-PCR of CDR3 regions and iRepertoire HTBI primers were used to build TCR beta libraries. Each CDR3 protein is one row after TCRdb ran MiXCR on the multiplex PCR reads. This table holds more than 300,000 distinct CDR3 sequences, 15% found once. The time point here: newly diagnosed GD, antithyroid drugs for less than 3 months. TCR sequences were obtained from RNA taken from PBMCs. The sample here was peripheral blood mononuclear cells (PBMCs), taken at new diagnosis, from a patient treated with antithyroid drugs. The receptor set was obtained from a female donor with Graves disease.

This clonotype showed up many times. The V and J genes are TRBV2 and TRBJ2-3; the match to TRBD2 covers 8 bases. V lost 4 bases to trimming and J lost 5 bases; unmatched junction nucleotides: 14. The CDR3 runs to 17 residues. CDR1 is SNHLY and CDR2 is FYNNEI in the germline V gene. CDR3 residues: CASSGLAPQRELDTQYF. CDR3 sequence (DNA): TGTGCCAGCAGTGGACTAGCCCCGCAGCGGGAGTTAGATACGCAGTATTTT.

This clonotype was observed many times. The chain carries TRBV6-1 and TRBJ2-2, with 8 positions matching TRBD2. The CDR3 loop spans 17 amino acids. Germline V CDR1 and CDR2: MNHNS, SASEGT. Trimming removed 6 bases from V and 3 bases from J; junction bases left unmatched: 12. This CDR3 reads CASSPSIAGTYTGELFF. CDR3 in DNA: TGTGCCAGCAGCCCTTCGATAGCGGGGACTTACACCGGGGAGCTGTTTTTT.

This clonotype was seen repeatedly, ten times or more. The rearrangement joins TRBV6-1 to TRBJ2-3; 7 nucleotides match TRBD1. The CDR3 contains 13 residues. Germline CDR1 and CDR2: MNHNS and SASEGT. The J segment lost 2 bases and the V segment lost 6 bases, leaving 2 bases of the junction unmatched. CDR3 residues: CASRTGPTDTQYF. As DNA, the CDR3 is TGTGCCAGCAGGACAGGGCCCACAGATACGCAGTATTTT.

This clonotype was counted only a few times. The rearrangement links TRBV5-1 to TRBJ2-3; 8 bases align to TRBD2. The CDR3 has 17 amino acids. The germline V gene has CDR1 SGHRS and CDR2 YFSETQ. With V trimmed by 0 bases and J by 6 bases, 12 bases remained unmatched. Here the CDR3 reads CASSLGASGSKLDTQYF. CDR3 in DNA: TGCGCCAGCAGCTTGGGAGCTAGCGGGTCCAAATTGGATACGCAGTATTTT.

This clonotype was picked up many times. One end of the junction varies from germline; a read error may be responsible. V and J are TRBV5-1 and TRBJ1-1; tentative D call: TRBD1 (6 bases). The CDR3 covers 14 residues. Per germline, CDR1 SGHRS and CDR2 YFSETQ. The CDR3 nucleotides are TGTGCCAGCAGCTTAGGCAGGGGTGGGACTGAAGCTTTCTTT. This sequence encodes CASSLGRGGTEAFF.

This clonotype was seen a few times. The V and J genes are TRBV27 and TRBJ2-1, with D possibly being TRBD1 (6 bases). The CDR3 consists of 17 residues. Trimming took 8 bases from V and 1 from J, leaving 21 bases between them. CDR1 MNHEY and CDR2 SMNVEV come from the germline V gene (reference sequence). CDR3 in DNA: TGTGCCAGCCCACCAGACCCGGTAAGGGGGTCCTACAATGAGCAGTTCTTC. The encoded protein is CASPPDPVRGSYNEQFF.

This clonotype was seen many times. The chain has TRBV7-2 and TRBJ1-2, with a weak D call TRBD1 (5 bases). The ends were cut back, 0 bases at V and 4 bases at J, with 9 bases in the middle. The CDR3 is 14 amino acids. CDR1 and CDR2 from the germline V gene are SGHTA and FQGNSA. In DNA form, the CDR3 reads TGTGCCAGCAGCTTAGCTCCAGGGAGCTATGGCTACACCTTC. It translates to CASSLAPGSYGYTF.

This clonotype was picked up many times. The chain carries TRBV29-1 and TRBJ2-7; D may correspond to TRBD1 or TRBD2 (6 bases each). Germline V gene data show CDR1 as SQVTM and CDR2 as ANQGSEA. V was trimmed by 6 bases and J by 7 bases, leaving 16 bases between them. This CDR3 has 12 amino acids. CDR3 bases: TGCAGCGTCACTCCTCGGGGGCGTGAGCAGTACTTC. Translating gives CSVTPRGREQYF.

This clonotype was detected ten times or more. The rearrangement uses TRBV7-3 and TRBJ2-1, with 16 bases that match TRBD2. V shed 8 bases and J 6 bases; nucleotides not matched to a gene: 13. This CDR3 has 18 amino acids. Germline V gene data show CDR1 as SGHTA and CDR2 as FQGTGA. CDR3 DNA: TGTGCCAGCGGGAGGGGACTAGCGGGAGGGCCCAGGGGCAATGAGCAGTTCTTC. Its translation: CASGRGLAGGPRGNEQFF.

This clonotype was picked up a small number of times. V usage is TRBV29-1 and J usage is TRBJ1-1; D is ambiguous. Germline V gene data show CDR1 as SQVTM and CDR2 as ANQGSEA. The CDR3 is 13 residues long. Trimming stripped 0 bases from V and 3 bases from J, with 8 bases between. The CDR3 nucleotides are TGCAGCGTTGAAGAAATACGGGACACTGAAGCTTTCTTT. It is translated as CSVEEIRDTEAFF.

This clonotype was counted only a few times. V is TRBV5-1 and J is TRBJ1-1; D is possibly TRBD1 (6 bases). The CDR3 has 17 amino acids. Trimming took off 4 bases at V and 1 base at J, with 20 bases between the two ends. The germline V gene encodes CDR1 SGHRS and CDR2 YFSETQ. The CDR3 region is CASSPRTASHQNTEAFF. CDR3 nucleotide sequence: TGCGCCAGCAGCCCCCGGACAGCGTCCCACCAGAACACTGAAGCTTTCTTT. Filled out from reference TRBV5-1 and TRBJ1-1, the complete variable domain reads KAGVTQTPRYLIKTRGQQVTLSCSPISGHRSVSWYQQTPGQGLQFLFEYFSETQRNKGNFPGRFSGRQFSNSRSEMNVSTLELGDSALYLCASSPRTASHQNTEAFFGQGTRLTVV.

This clonotype was counted at least ten times. The V call is TRBV3-1, the J call TRBJ2-3; D may correspond to TRBD1 or TRBD2 (6 bases each). Judging by the DNA end, TRBJ2-1 fits better; the J call may be wrong. Germline CDR1 and CDR2: LGHDT and YNNKEL (reference sequence). This CDR3 has 15 residues. CDR3 DNA: TGTGCCAGCAGCCCACTCGGGCTAGGGGGAGGTGAGCAGTTCTTC. Its translation: CASSPLGLGGGEQFF.

This clonotype was counted many times. V gene TRBV2 combines with J gene TRBJ2-3; TRBD2 matches at 7 bases. V lost 3 bases, J lost 0 bases, and 3 bases stayed unmatched. The CDR3 loop spans 15 amino acids. Germline V CDR1 and CDR2: SNHLY, FYNNEI. CDR3 coding DNA: TGTGCCAGCAGTGACGTGGGGGGGAGCACAGATACGCAGTATTTT. Amino acid sequence: CASSDVGGSTDTQYF.

The chain links TRBV7-9 to TRBJ2-4; 7 nucleotides match TRBD1. The CDR3 is made up of 18 amino acids. Per germline, CDR1 SEHNR and CDR2 FQNEAQ (reference sequence). The V gene end was trimmed by 1 base and the J gene end by 0 bases; junction bases not matched to a gene: 9. The DNA for the CDR3 is TGTGCCAGCAGCTTAGGAGCCTACGACAGGGTAGCCAAAAACATTCAGTACTTC. Its translation: CASSLGAYDRVAKNIQYF.

V gene TRBV15 combines with J gene TRBJ2-5; 14 bases align to TRBD2. The CDR3 is 14 amino acids. Germline CDR1 and CDR2: LNHNV and YYDKDF (reference sequence). V lost 11 bases and J lost 3; bases outside the gene matches: 5. The CDR3: CAARLAGGEETQYF. CDR3 coding DNA: TGTGCCGCGAGACTAGCGGGGGGGGAAGAGACCCAGTACTTC. The whole variable domain, filled in from reference TRBV15 and TRBJ2-5, reads DAMVIQNPRYQVTQFGKPVTLSCSQTLNHNVMYWYQQKSSQAPKLLFHYYDKDFNNEADTPDNFQSRRPNTSFCFLDIRSPGLGDTAMYLCAARLAGGEETQYFGPGTRLLVL.

In nucleotides, the CDR3 is TGTGCCAGCAGAAGGACAGGGTCGGCTGAAAAACTGTTTTTT. Protein sequence: CASRRTGSAEKLFF. The chain couples TRBV2 to TRBJ1-4; TRBD1 matches at 8 bases. Looked up from germline, CDR1 is SNHLY and CDR2 is FYNNEI. Germline trimming cut 6 bases from V and 7 bases from J; bases unmatched to any gene: 7. CDR3 length: 14 amino acids.

This clonotype was counted at least ten times. V is TRBV15 and J is TRBJ2-7; D is undetermined. From germline, CDR1 is LNHNV and CDR2 YYDKDF (reference sequence). The CDR3 has 13 residues. Trimming stripped 1 base from V and 2 bases from J, with 6 bases between. DNA for the CDR3: TGTGCCACCAGCAGAGTGGGAACCTACGAGCAGTACTTC. Amino acid sequence: CATSRVGTYEQYF.

The chain links TRBV9 to TRBJ2-7; D possibly corresponds to TRBD2 (5 bases). The CDR3 loop spans 14 amino acids. Between the trimmed V and J ends, which lost 0 bases and 2 bases, there was a span of 9 bases. In germline, CDR1 is SGDLS, CDR2 YYNGEE. CDR3 amino acids: CASSVDSGTYEQYF. CDR3 coding DNA: TGTGCCAGCAGCGTAGACAGCGGAACCTACGAGCAGTACTTC.

A note on this clonotype: Germline and junction disagree at one end, which may indicate a read error. V and J are TRBV15 and TRBJ2-7; possible D gene TRBD2, 6 bases. The V gene's germline CDR1 is LNHNV and CDR2 YYDKDF (reference sequence). CDR3 length: 13 amino acids. The CDR3 sequence is CATSRDGGTPQVF. CDR3 nucleotide sequence: TGTGCCACCAGCAGAGATGGGGGGACCCCCCAAGTCTTC.

The gene calls are TRBV6-1 and TRBJ1-6, with D unclear. Germline lookup yields CDR1 MNHNS and CDR2 SASEGT. The V end was cut by 6 bases, the J end by 7 bases, with 22 bases between. The CDR3 sequence is 17 residues long. CDR3: CASSQMGEGRKNSPLHF. The CDR3 DNA reads as TGTGCCAGCAGCCAGATGGGAGAAGGACGGAAAAATTCACCCCTCCACTTT.

This clonotype appeared many times. The chain couples TRBV15 to TRBJ2-5; the D call may be TRBD1 or TRBD2 (6 bases each). The germline CDR1 and CDR2 sequences are LNHNV and YYDKDF (reference sequence). V lost 1 base, J lost 4 bases, and 13 bases lay in between. This CDR3 spans 15 amino acids. The CDR3 DNA reads TGTGCCACCAGCAGAGTGAGAGGAGGGGGAGAGACCCAGTACTTC. Its translation: CATSRVRGGGETQYF.

There are many counts of this clonotype. This CDR3 reads CAWLGAGGNEQFF. In nucleotides, the CDR3 is TGTGCCTGGCTAGGCGCAGGGGGCAATGAGCAGTTCTTC. The chain joins TRBV30 to TRBJ2-1; 7 nucleotides align to TRBD1. Germline loops: CDR1 GTSNPN, CDR2 SVGIG (reference sequence). CDR3 size: 13 residues. V was clipped by 5 bases and J by 6 bases; unmatched bases: 7.

In its sample, this clonotype was seen many times. V and J are TRBV24-1 and TRBJ1-5, with 7 bases matching TRBD1. J gave up 2 bases and V 5 bases, and 14 bases lay outside the gene matches. Germline V gene data show CDR1 as KGHDR and CDR2 as SFDVKD. The CDR3 loop spans 18 amino acids. The CDR3: CATSGQTTGYYGNQPQHF. The CDR3 nucleotides read TGTGCCACCAGTGGCCAAACGACAGGGTATTACGGCAATCAGCCCCAGCATTTT.

This clonotype was counted many times. The chain links TRBV3-1 to TRBJ2-7, with TRBD2 identical over 14 bases. There are 14 residues in the CDR3. Germline CDR1 LGHDT, CDR2 YNNKEL (reference sequence). Trimming took 0 bases from V and 12 from J; bases not matched to a gene: 4. The CDR3 region is CASSQEGTSGSAYF. CDR3 DNA sequence: TGTGCCAGCAGCCAAGAAGGGACTAGCGGGAGCGCGTACTTC.

This clonotype appeared many times. Mismatch with germline at one junction end may stem from a read error. The chain carries TRBV12-3 or TRBV12-4 and TRBJ1-2; perhaps TRBD1 as D (6 bases). The CDR3 runs 15 residues. CDR3 amino acids: CASSLADWGAYGCTF. The CDR3 region has the DNA TGTGCCAGCAGTTTAGCCGATTGGGGGGCCTATGGCTGCACCTTC.

This clonotype was detected many times. The chain joins TRBV12-3 or TRBV12-4 to TRBJ2-3; 10 bases align to TRBD2. The junction had 10 bases not matched to a gene; V was cut back by 7 bases and J by 0 bases. This CDR3 region has 17 residues. The CDR3 loop reads CASNRLAGGPSTDTQYF. The DNA for the CDR3 is TGTGCCAGCAATAGATTAGCGGGGGGCCCAAGCACAGATACGCAGTATTTT.

This clonotype was seen repeatedly, ten times or more. The rearrangement links TRBV6-1 to TRBJ2-7; D not resolved. Germline values: CDR1 MNHNS, CDR2 SASEGT. The V gene lost 2 bases and the J gene lost 5 bases, with 10 bases spanning the gap. The CDR3 contains 13 residues. In DNA, the CDR3 is TGTGCCAGCAGTGAATCGGCCCCGGACGAGCAGTACTTC. Translation: CASSESAPDEQYF.

V usage is TRBV7-6 and J usage is TRBJ1-1; D not certain. This CDR3 is 14 amino acids long. The V gene lost 4 bases and the J gene lost 0 bases, with 9 bases spanning the gap. CDR1 is SGHVS, CDR2 FNYEAQ, per germline. CDR3 protein: CASSSPQVNTEAFF. CDR3 DNA: TGTGCCAGCAGCTCCCCTCAGGTGAACACTGAAGCTTTCTTT.

This clonotype has ten or more counts. The rearrangement links TRBV27 to TRBJ2-4; D perhaps matches TRBD1 (6 bases). V was pared by 3 bases and J by 0 bases, with 12 bases between. Germline CDR1 reads MNHEY; CDR2 reads SMNVEV (reference sequence). The CDR3 has 16 amino acids. CDR3 bases: TGTGCCAGCAGTTTTACACCGGGACAAGCCAAAAACATTCAGTACTTC. It translates to CASSFTPGQAKNIQYF.

The chain recombines TRBV19 with TRBJ1-5; D is possibly TRBD1 (5 bases). Per the germline V gene, CDR1 is LNHDA and CDR2 is SQIVND (reference sequence). This CDR3 region has 13 residues. Trimming pared 4 bases from V and 6 bases from J, leaving 10 bases between. CDR3 bases: TGTGCCAGTAGTACAGGGTTTGGTCAGCCCCAGCATTTT. This sequence encodes CASSTGFGQPQHF.

The gene calls are TRBV5-4 and TRBJ1-2, with 8 positions matching TRBD1. Germline V gene lookup returns CDR1 SGHNT and CDR2 YYREEE (reference sequence). The CDR3 covers 14 residues. The V gene end was trimmed by 0 bases and the J gene end by 3 bases; junction bases not matched to a gene: 1. The CDR3 sequence: CASSLVTGDYGYTF. As DNA, the CDR3 is TGTGCCAGCAGCTTGGTGACAGGGGACTATGGCTACACCTTC.